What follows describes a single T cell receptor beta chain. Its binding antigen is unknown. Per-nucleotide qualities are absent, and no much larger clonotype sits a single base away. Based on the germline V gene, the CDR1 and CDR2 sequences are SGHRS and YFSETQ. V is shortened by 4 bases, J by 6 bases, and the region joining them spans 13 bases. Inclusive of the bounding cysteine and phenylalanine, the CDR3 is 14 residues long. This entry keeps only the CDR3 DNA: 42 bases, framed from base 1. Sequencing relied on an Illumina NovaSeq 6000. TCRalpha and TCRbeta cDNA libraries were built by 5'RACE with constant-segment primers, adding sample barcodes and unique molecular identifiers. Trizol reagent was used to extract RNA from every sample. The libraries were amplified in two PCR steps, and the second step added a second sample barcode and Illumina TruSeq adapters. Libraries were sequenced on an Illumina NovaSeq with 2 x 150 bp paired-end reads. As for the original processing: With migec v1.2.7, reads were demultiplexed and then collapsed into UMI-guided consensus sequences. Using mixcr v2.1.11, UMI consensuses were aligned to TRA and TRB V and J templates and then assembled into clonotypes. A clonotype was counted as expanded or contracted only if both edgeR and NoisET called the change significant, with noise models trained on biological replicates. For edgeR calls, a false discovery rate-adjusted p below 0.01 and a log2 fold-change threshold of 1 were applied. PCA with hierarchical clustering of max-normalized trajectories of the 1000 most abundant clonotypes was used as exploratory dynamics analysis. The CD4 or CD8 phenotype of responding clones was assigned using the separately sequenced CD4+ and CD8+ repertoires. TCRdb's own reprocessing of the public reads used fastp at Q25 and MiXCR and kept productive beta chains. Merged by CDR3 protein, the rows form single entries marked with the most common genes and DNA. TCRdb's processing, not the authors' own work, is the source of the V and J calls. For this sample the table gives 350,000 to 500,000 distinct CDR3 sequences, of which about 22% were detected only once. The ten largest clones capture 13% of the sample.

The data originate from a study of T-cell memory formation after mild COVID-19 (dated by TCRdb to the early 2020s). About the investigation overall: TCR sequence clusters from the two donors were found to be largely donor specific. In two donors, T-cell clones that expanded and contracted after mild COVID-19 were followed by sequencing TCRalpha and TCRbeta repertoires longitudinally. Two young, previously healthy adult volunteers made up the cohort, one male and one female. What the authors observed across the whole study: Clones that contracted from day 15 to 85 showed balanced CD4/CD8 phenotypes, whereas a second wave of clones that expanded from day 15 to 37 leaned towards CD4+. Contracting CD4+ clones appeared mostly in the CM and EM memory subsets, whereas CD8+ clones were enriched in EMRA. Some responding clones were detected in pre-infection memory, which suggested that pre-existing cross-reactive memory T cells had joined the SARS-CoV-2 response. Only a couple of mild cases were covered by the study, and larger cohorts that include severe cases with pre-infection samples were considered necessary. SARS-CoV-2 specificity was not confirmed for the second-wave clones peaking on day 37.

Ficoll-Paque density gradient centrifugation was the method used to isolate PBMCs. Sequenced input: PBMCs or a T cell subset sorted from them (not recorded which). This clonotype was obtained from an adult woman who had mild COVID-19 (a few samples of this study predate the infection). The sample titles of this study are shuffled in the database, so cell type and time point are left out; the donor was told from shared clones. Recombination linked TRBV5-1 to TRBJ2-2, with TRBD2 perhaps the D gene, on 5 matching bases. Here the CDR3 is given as CASSGGLSSGELFF. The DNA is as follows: TGCGCCAGCAGCGGAGGACTGTCTTCCGGGGAGCTGTTTTTT.